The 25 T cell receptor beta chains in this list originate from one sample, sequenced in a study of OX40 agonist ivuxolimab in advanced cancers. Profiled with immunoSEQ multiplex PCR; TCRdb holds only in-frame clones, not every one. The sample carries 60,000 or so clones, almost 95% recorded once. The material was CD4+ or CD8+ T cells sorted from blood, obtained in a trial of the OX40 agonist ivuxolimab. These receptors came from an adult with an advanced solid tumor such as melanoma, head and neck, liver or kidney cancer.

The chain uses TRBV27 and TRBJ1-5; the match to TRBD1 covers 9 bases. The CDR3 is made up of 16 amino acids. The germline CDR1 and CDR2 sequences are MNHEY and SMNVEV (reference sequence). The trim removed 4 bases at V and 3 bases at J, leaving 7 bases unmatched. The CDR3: CASSSRTGAFNQPQHF. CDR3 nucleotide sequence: TGTGCCAGCAGTTCCAGGACAGGGGCGTTCAATCAGCCCCAGCATTTT.

The DNA of the CDR3 is TGTGCCAGCAGCTGGACAGGGGTCGCGAGCTATGGCTACACCTTC. Amino acids: CASSWTGVASYGYTF. The rearrangement uses TRBV5-5 and TRBJ1-2; TRBD1 agrees at 9 bases. CDR3 size: 15 residues. Germline assignment: CDR1 SGHKS and CDR2 YYEKEE (reference sequence). V was clipped by 3 bases and J by 4 bases; unmatched bases: 7.

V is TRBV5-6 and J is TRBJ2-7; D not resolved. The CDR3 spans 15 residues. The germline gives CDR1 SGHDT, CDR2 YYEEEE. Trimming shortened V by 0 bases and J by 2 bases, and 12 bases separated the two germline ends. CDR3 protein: CASSLGPDDAYEQYF. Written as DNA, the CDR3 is TGTGCCAGCAGCTTGGGTCCGGACGACGCCTACGAGCAGTACTTC.

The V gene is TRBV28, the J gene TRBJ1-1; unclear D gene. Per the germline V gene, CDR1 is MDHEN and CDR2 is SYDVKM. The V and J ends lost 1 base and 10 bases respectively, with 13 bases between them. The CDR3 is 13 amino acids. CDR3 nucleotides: TGTGCCAGCAGTTTATCCGTCGGGGAGACAGCTTTCTTT. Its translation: CASSLSVGETAFF.

The DNA of the CDR3 is TGTGCCGACAAAGGTGGCAATCAGCCCCAGCATTTT. This sequence encodes CADKGGNQPQHF. The chain is built from TRBV12-1 and TRBJ1-5; the table's D call of TRBD1 was not tested on the DNA. TRBV12-1 is a recognized pseudogene. The CDR3 is 12 amino acids.

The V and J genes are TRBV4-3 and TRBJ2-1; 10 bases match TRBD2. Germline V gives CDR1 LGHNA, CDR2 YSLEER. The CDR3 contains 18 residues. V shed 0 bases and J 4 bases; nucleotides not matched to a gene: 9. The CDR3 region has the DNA TGCGCCAGCAGCCAAGATCGGGGGGCTAGCGGGAGTTACAATGAGCAGTTCTTC. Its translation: CASSQDRGASGSYNEQFF.

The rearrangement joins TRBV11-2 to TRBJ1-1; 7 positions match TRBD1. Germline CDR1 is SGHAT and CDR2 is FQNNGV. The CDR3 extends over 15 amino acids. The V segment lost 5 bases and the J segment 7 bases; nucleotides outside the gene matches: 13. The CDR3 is CASSNYPVQGVEAFF. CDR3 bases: TGTGCCAGCAGCAACTACCCTGTGCAGGGGGTTGAAGCTTTCTTT.

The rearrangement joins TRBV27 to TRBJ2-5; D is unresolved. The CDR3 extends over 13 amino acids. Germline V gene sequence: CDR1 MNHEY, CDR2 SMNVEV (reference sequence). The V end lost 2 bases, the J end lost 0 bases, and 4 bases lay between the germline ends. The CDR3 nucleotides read TGTGCCAGCAGTTTAACTTACCAAGAGACCCAGTACTTC. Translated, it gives CASSLTYQETQYF.

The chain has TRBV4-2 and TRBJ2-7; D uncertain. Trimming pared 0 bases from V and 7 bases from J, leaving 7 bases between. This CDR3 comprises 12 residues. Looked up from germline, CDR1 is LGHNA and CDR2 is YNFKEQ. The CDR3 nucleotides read TGTGCCAGCAGCCAAGAAAGGGTAGAGCAGTACTTC. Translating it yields CASSQERVEQYF.

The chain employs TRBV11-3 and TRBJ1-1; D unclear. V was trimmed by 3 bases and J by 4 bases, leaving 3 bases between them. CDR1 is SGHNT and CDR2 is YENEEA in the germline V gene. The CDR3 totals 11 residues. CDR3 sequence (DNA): TGTGCCAGCAGCTTCGGCACTGAAGCTTTCTTT. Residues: CASSFGTEAFF.

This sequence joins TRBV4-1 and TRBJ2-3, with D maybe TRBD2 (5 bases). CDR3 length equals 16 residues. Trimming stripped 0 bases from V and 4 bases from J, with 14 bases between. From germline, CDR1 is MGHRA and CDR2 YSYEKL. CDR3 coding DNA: TGCGCCAGCAGCCAAGAAATGGCGGGCGTGGCAGATACGCAGTATTTT. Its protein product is CASSQEMAGVADTQYF.

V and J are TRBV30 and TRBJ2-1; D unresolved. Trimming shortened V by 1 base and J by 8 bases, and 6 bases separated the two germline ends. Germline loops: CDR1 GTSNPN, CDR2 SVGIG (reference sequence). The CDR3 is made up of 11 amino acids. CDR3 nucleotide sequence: TGTGCCTGGAGTGCAGCACATGAGCAGTTCTTC. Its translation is CAWSAAHEQFF.

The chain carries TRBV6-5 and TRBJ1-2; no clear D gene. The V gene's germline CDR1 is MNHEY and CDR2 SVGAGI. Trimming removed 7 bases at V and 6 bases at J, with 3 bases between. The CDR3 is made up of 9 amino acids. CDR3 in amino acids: CASTNGYTF. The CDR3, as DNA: TGTGCCAGCACGAATGGCTACACCTTC.

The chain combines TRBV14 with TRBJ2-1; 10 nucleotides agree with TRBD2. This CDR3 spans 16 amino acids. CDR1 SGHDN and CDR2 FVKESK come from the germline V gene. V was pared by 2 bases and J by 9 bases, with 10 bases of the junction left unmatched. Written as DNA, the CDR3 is TGTGCCAGCAGCCAAAAGCGGGAGGGCCCTTTGGGTGAGCAGTTCTTC. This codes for CASSQKREGPLGEQFF.

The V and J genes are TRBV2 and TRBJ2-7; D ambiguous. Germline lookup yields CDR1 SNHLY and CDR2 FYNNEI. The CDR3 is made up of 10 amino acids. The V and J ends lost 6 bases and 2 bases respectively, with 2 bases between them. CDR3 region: CASRTYEQYF. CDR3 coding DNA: TGTGCCAGCAGAACCTACGAGCAGTACTTC. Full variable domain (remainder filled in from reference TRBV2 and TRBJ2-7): EPEVTQTPSHQVTQMGQEVILRCVPISNHLYFYWYRQILGQKVEFLVSFYNNEISEKSEIFDDQFSVERPDGSNFTLKIRSTKLEDSAMYFCASRTYEQYFGPGTRLTVT.

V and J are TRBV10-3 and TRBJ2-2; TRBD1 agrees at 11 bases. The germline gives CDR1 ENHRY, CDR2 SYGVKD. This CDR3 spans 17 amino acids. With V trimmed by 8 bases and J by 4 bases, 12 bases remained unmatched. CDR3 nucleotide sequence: TGTGCCATCGGAAGGCTGGCGGGGACAGGGGGCACCGGGGAGCTGTTTTTT. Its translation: CAIGRLAGTGGTGELFF.

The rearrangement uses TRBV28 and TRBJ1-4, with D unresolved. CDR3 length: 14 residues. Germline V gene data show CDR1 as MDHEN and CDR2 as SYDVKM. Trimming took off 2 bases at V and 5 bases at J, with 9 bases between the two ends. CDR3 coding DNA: TGTGCCAGCAGTTTACCAGGTACCAATGAAAAACTGTTTTTT. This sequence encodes CASSLPGTNEKLFF.

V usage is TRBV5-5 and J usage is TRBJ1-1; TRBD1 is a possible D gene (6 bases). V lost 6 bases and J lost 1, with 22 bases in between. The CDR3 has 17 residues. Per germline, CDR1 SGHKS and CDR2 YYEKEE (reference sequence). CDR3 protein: CASTTWDGGLKNTEAFF. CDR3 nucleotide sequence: TGTGCCAGCACCACCTGGGACGGGGGGCTTAAGAACACTGAAGCTTTCTTT.

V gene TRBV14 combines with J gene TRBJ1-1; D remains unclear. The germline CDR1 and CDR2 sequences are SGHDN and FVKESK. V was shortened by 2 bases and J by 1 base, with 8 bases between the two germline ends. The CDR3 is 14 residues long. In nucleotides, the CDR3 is TGTGCCAGCAGCCAATTCGCCGGGAACACTGAAGCTTTCTTT. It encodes CASSQFAGNTEAFF.

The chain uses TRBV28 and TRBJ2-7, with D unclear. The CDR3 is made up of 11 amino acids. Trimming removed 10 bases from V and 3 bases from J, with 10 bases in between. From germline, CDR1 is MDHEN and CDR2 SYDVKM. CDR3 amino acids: CAIKDGYEQYF. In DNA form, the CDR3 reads TGTGCCATCAAGGACGGCTACGAGCAGTACTTC.

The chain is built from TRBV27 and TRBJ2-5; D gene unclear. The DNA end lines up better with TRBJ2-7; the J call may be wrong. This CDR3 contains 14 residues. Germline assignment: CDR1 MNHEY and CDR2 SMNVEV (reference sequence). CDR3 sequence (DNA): TGTGCCAGCAAGATTGCCCCCCCCGCCTACGAGCAGTACTTC. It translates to CASKIAPPAYEQYF.

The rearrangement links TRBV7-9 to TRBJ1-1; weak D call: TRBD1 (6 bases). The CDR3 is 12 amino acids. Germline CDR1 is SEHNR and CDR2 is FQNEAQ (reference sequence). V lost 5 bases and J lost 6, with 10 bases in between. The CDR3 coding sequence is TGTGCCAGCAGCCCAGGGGCCCCTGAAGCTTTCTTT. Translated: CASSPGAPEAFF.

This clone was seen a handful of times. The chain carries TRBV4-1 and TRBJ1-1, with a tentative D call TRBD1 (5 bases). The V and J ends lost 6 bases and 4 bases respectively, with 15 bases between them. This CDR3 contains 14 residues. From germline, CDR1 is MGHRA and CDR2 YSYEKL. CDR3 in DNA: TGCGCCAGCAGTTCAACCGTTGGGGGCACTGAAGCTTTCTTT. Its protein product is CASSSTVGGTEAFF.

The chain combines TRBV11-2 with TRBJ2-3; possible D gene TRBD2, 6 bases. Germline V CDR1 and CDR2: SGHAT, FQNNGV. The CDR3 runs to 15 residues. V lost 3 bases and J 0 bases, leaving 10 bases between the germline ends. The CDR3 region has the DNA TGTGCCAGCAGCTTCGGTAGCGGAAGCACAGATACGCAGTATTTT. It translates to CASSFGSGSTDTQYF.

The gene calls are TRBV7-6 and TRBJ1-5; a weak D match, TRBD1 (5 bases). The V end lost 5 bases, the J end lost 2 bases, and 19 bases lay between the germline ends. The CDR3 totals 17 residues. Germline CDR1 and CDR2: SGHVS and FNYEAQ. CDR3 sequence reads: CASSPPRGREGNQPQHF. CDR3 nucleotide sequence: TGTGCCAGCAGCCCCCCCCGGGGCAGGGAGGGCAATCAGCCCCAGCATTTT.